The source of this TCR beta chain is a study of cytomegalovirus exposure and HLA in healthy donors. Study at large: The roughly 110 validation repertoires were reported in a later analysis to have been generated on the same platform as the approximately 700 first-cohort repertoires.

Study observations and caveats: Investigators reported approximately 170 TCR beta chains as tied to cytomegalovirus. Three CMV-associated chains proved CMV antigen-specific in vitro.

It was the approximately 120-subject validation cohort, separate from the roughly 700-subject first cohort, to which the donors belonged. This clone appeared a single time. Its target is not known. CDR1 is SEHNR, CDR2 FQNEAQ, per germline (reference sequence). Trimming removed 5 bases from V and 2 bases from J, with 6 bases in between. The CDR3 is 12 amino acids. Measured with immunoSEQ multiplex PCR; TCRdb has only the in-frame clones, and not every one. The sample has approximately 110,000 clones, roughly 94% seen once. Material for sequencing was PBMCs. This rearrangement joins TRBV7-9 to TRBJ2-5; no firm D call. The sequence was collected from a young woman in good health and CMV-seronegative. Written as DNA, the CDR3 is TGTGCCAGCAGCCCCACTCAAGAGACCCAGTACTTC. Amino acid sequence: CASSPTQETQYF. Filled out from reference TRBV7-9 and TRBJ2-5, the complete variable domain reads DTGVSQNPRHKITKRGQNVTFRCDPISEHNRLYWYRQTLGQGPEFLTYFQNEAQLEKSRLLSDRFSAERPKGSFSTLEIQRTEQGDSAMYLCASSPTQETQYFGPGTRLLVL.